The sequence of this TCR beta chain was determined in a study of shared clonotypes between healthy human individuals. Germline V gene lookup returns CDR1 MGHRA and CDR2 YSYEKL. This CDR3 has 14 residues. Trimming removed 1 base from V and 6 bases from J, with 13 bases in between. It was at deep level that the assay was run. Assay: immunoSEQ multiplex PCR; the TCRdb copy retains only in-frame clones and omits some. The data hold about 96,000 clones, with 68% observed a single time. Comment on this clone: Antigen: not known.

Study findings and constraints: In contrast to clonotypes shared by all four donors, non-shared clonotypes had lower generation probabilities.

The genes are TRBV4-1 and TRBJ2-7; D may be TRBD1 (5 bases). This receptor was identified in a man between 25 and 39 years old in good health. Material: memory CD8+ T cells sorted from blood. Subset noted: CD45RO+ cells pooled with CCR7-negative TemRA cells. The DNA for the CDR3 is TGCGCCAGCAGCCAAGGTCAGGGTTCATTCGAGCAGTACTTC. It translates to CASSQGQGSFEQYF.